This T cell receptor (beta chain) was sequenced for a study of blood T cell repertoires in COVID-19. The table came from immunoSEQ multiplex PCR; TCRdb's copy has only in-frame clones and leaves some out. The repertoire holds approximately 220,000 clones, with about 86% as singletons. V was shortened by 5 bases and J by 8 bases, with 10 bases between the two germline ends. CDR1 is SEHNR and CDR2 is FQNEAQ in the germline V gene (reference sequence). This CDR3 has 11 residues. The TCR comes from a woman in her twenties or thirties who had recovered from COVID-19. The V gene is TRBV7-9, the J gene TRBJ2-7; perhaps TRBD1 as D (6 bases). Specimen: peripheral blood. CDR3 nucleotide sequence: TGTGCCAGCAGCAACCGGGACAAGCAGTACTTC. This codes for CASSNRDKQYF.